This T cell receptor beta chain was documented in a study of blood T cells in healthy people across ages. Whole-study findings and limits: Diversity figures based on one million T cells were deemed too low.

Using a J-beta primer mix together with a sample-barcoded 5' primer, a second PCR was run for 7 to 11 cycles. From the 5' RACE reads, TCRdb called clonotypes with MiXCR, one entry per CDR3 protein. The repertoire holds about a million distinct CDR3 sequences, with around 48% as singletons. Details on this clonotype: Its antigen is not known. One junction end does not reproduce the germline sequence, and a read error may be involved.

The sample comprised blood. The source is a young man in good health.

The DNA of the CDR3 is TGTGCCAGCAGTTCGGACAGGAAGAATGGGCAGTTCTTC. As protein: CASSSDRKNGQFF. V is TRBV12-3 or TRBV12-4 and J is TRBJ2-1; 7 positions agree with TRBD1. CDR3 size: 13 residues.